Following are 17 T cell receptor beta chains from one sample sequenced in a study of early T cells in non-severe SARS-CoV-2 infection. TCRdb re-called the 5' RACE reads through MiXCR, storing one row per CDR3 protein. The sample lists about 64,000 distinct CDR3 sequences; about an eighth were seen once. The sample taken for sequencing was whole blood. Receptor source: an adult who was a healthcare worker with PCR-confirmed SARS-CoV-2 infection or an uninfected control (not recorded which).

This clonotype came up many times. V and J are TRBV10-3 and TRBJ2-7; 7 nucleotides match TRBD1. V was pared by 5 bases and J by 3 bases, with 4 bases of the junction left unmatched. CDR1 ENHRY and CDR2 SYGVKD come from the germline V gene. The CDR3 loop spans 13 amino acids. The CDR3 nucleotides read TGTGCCATCAGTCCGACAGGGAACTACGAGCAGTACTTC. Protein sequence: CAISPTGNYEQYF.

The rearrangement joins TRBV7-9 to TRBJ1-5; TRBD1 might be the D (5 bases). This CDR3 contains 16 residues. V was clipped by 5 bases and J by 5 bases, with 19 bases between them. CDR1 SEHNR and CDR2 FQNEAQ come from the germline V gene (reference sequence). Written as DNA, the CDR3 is TGTGCCAGCAGCCCGCTGGGGGGAACACTTTATCAGCCCCAGCATTTT. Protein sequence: CASSPLGGTLYQPQHF.

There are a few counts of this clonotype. CDR3 loop: CASSPTGTGYTGELFF. Here the CDR3 DNA reads TGTGCCAGCAGTCCAACCGGGACAGGTTACACCGGGGAGCTGTTTTTT. The chain couples TRBV7-8 to TRBJ2-2, with TRBD1 matching 8 bases. This CDR3 region has 16 residues. The J segment lost 3 bases and the V segment lost 6 bases, leaving 9 bases of the junction unmatched. Germline CDR1 is SGHVS and CDR2 is FQNEAQ.

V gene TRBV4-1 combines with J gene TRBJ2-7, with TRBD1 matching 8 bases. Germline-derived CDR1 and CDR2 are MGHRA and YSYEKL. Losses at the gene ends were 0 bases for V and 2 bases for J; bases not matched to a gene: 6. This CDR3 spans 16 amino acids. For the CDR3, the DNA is TGCGCCAGCAGCCAAGAACCGGGACAGGCAACCTACGAGCAGTACTTC. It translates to CASSQEPGQATYEQYF.

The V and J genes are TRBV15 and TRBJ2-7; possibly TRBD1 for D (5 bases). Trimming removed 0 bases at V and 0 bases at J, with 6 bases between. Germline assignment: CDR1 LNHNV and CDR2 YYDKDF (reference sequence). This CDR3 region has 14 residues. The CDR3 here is CATSREGVSYEQYF. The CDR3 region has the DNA TGTGCCACCAGCAGAGAAGGGGTCTCCTACGAGCAGTACTTC.

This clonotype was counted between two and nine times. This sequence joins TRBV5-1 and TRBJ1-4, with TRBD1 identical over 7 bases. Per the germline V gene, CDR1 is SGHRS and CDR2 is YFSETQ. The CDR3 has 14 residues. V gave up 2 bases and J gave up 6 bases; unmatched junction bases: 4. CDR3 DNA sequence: TGCGCCAGCAGCTTCGCAGGGGGAGATGAAAAACTGTTTTTT. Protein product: CASSFAGGDEKLFF.

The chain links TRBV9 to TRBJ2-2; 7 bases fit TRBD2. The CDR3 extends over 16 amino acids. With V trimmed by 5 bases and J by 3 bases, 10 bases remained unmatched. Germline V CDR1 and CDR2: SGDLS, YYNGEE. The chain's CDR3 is CASSRSGAIHTGELFF. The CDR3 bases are TGTGCCAGCAGTCGGAGCGGGGCCATACACACCGGGGAGCTGTTTTTT. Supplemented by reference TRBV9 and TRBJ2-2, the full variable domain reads DSGVTQTPKHLITATGQRVTLRCSPRSGDLSVYWYQQSLDQGLQFLIQYYNGEERAKGNILERFSAQQFPDLHSELNLSSLELGDSALYFCASSRSGAIHTGELFFGEGSRLTVL.

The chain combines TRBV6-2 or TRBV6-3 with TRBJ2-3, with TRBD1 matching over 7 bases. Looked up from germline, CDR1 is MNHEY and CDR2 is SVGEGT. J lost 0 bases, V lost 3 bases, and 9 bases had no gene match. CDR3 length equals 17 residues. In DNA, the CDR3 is TGTGCCAGCAGTTATTCGCACCCGGGACAGAGCACAGATACGCAGTATTTT. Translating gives CASSYSHPGQSTDTQYF.

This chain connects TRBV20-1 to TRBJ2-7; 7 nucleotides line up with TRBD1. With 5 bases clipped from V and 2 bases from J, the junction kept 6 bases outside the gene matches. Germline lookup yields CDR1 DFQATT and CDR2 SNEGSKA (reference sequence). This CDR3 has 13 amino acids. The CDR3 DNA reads TGCAGTGCTGCGCGACAGGGCCCCTACGAGCAGTACTTC. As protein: CSAARQGPYEQYF.

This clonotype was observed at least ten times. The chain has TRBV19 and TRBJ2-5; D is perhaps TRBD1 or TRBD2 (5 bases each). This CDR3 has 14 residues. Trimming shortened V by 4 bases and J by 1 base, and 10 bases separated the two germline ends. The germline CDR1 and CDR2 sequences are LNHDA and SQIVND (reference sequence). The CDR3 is CASSTGTGQETQYF. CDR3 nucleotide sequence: TGTGCCAGTAGTACCGGGACCGGCCAAGAGACCCAGTACTTC.

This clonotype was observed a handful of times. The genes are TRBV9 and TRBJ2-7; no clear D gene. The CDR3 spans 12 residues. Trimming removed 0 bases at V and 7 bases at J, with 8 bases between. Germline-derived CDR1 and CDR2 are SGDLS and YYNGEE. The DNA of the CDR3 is TGTGCCAGCAGCGTAGACAGTCAGGAGCAGTACTTC. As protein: CASSVDSQEQYF.

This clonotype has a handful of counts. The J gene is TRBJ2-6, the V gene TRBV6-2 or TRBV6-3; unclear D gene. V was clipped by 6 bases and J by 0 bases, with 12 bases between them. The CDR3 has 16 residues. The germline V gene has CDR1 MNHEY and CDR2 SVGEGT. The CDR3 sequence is CASSPGRISGANVLTF. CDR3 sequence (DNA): TGTGCCAGCAGCCCTGGACGGATCTCTGGGGCCAACGTCCTGACTTTC.

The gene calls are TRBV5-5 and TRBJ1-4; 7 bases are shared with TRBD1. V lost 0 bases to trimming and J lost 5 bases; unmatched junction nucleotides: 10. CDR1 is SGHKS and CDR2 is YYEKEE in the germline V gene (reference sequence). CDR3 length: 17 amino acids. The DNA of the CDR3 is TGTGCCAGCAGCTTGGGGGGGACAGCCTCATCGAATGAAAAACTGTTTTTT. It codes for CASSLGGTASSNEKLFF. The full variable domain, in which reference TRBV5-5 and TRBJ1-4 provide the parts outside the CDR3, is DAGVTQSPTHLIKTRGQQVTLRCSPISGHKSVSWYQQVLGQGPQFIFQYYEKEERGRGNFPDRFSARQFPNYSSELNVNALLLGDSALYLCASSLGGTASSNEKLFFGSGTQLSVL.

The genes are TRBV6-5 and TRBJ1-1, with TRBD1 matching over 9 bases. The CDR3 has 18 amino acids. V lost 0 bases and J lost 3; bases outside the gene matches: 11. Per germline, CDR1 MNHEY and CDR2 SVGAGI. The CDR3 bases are TGTGCCAGCAGTTACTCCGGGACAGGGTCCTTCGGGGACACTGAAGCTTTCTTT. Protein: CASSYSGTGSFGDTEAFF.

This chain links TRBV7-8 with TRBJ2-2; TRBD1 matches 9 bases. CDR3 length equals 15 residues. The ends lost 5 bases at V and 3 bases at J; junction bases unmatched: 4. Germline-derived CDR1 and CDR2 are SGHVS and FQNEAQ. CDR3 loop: CASSRTGEDTGELFF. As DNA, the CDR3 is TGTGCCAGCAGCCGGACAGGGGAGGACACCGGGGAGCTGTTTTTT.

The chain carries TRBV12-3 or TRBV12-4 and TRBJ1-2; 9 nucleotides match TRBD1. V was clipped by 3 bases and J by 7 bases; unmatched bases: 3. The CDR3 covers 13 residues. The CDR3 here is CASSFGTGLGYTF. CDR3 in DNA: TGTGCCAGCAGTTTTGGGACAGGGCTTGGCTACACCTTC.

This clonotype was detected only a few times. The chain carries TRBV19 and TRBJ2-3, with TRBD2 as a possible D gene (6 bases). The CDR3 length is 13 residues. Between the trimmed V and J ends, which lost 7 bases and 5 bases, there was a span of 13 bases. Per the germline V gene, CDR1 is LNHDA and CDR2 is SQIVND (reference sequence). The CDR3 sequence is CASTTRRGDTQYF. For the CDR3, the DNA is TGTGCCAGTACTACCAGGCGGGGAGATACGCAGTATTTT.